The clone carrying this T cell receptor (beta chain) was counted at least ten times. Attachment of unique molecular identifiers to individual cDNA molecules was performed. TCRdb reanalysed the 5' RACE reads using MiXCR and keeps one entry per CDR3 protein. Here the sample spans about 59,000 distinct CDR3 sequences, around an eighth being singletons. These data belong to a study of early T cells in non-severe SARS-CoV-2 infection. The sample was whole blood. This sequence originates from an adult who was a healthcare worker with PCR-confirmed SARS-CoV-2 infection or an uninfected control (not recorded which).

CDR3 residues: CASSLDSLTQYF. DNA of the CDR3: TGCGCCAGCAGCTTGGACAGCCTAACGCAGTATTTT. The chain has TRBV5-1 and TRBJ2-3; D gene ambiguous. This CDR3 region has 12 residues. Trimming cost V 0 bases and J 9 bases, with 8 bases left between them. The V gene's germline CDR1 is SGHRS and CDR2 YFSETQ.